Each of the 10 T cell receptor beta chains below was sequenced from the same sample in a study of PD-L1 blockade in urothelial cancer (dated by TCRdb to 2017 to 2019). Taken with the paper, the label for time point translates to: peripheral blood 6 weeks after treatment start. Libraries were made using the immunoSEQ multiplex PCR assay. TCRdb provides this immuneACCESS table in a form limited to in-frame rearrangements. Some clones are lacking; in checked studies, under half of them reflect an unresolved V gene, and why the rest are absent is not known. This sample has around 50,000 clones in its table, and roughly 88% of those were observed once. Less than 2% of the sample is taken by the ten largest. Sequencing used PBMCs, obtained around atezolizumab (anti-PD-L1) treatment. The receptor set was obtained from a man in his fifties or sixties with urothelial cancer.

This chain links TRBV5-4 with TRBJ2-2, with D perhaps matching TRBD1 (5 bases). V was cut by 0 bases and J by 5 bases, with 11 bases left in between. The CDR3 length is 15 residues. CDR1 and CDR2 from the germline V gene are SGHNT and YYREEE (reference sequence). CDR3 amino acids: CASSLVGAGTGELFF. The CDR3 DNA follows: TGTGCCAGCAGCTTGGTAGGGGCCGGGACCGGGGAGCTGTTTTTT.

In its sample, this clone was seen a few times. CDR3: CSVELDPGNEQFF. The CDR3 DNA is TGCAGCGTTGAGCTGGATCCAGGGAATGAGCAGTTCTTC. This chain uses TRBV29-1 with TRBJ2-1; TRBD1 might be the D (5 bases). The V end lost 3 bases, the J end lost 7 bases, and 13 bases lay between the germline ends. CDR1 is SQVTM and CDR2 is ANQGSEA in the germline V gene. CDR3 length: 13 residues.

The gene calls are TRBV4-1 and TRBJ1-5; a weak D match, TRBD1 (5 bases). V gave up 4 bases and J gave up 3 bases, with 16 bases separating them. Germline V gives CDR1 MGHRA, CDR2 YSYEKL. The CDR3 is 16 amino acids. Here the CDR3 DNA reads TGCGCCAGCAGCCGCGACGACCGACAGCCCAATCAGCCCCAGCATTTT. It specifies CASSRDDRQPNQPQHF.

The chain carries TRBV7-9 and TRBJ2-1; 7 bases match TRBD1. Germline trimming cut 3 bases from V and 10 bases from J; bases unmatched to any gene: 6. The CDR3 covers 13 residues. The germline V gene has CDR1 SEHNR and CDR2 FQNEAQ (reference sequence). The CDR3 protein is CASSFRDRVEQFF. DNA of the CDR3: TGTGCCAGCAGCTTCCGGGACAGAGTAGAGCAGTTCTTC.

The gene calls are TRBV6-6 and TRBJ1-5, with TRBD1 matching over 8 bases. Unmatched junction bases numbered 11, after V lost 6 bases and J lost 7 bases. CDR3 size: 15 residues. Per the germline V gene, CDR1 is MNHNY and CDR2 is SVGAGI (reference sequence). The CDR3 reads CASSLLHGQGQPQHF. CDR3 nucleotides: TGTGCCAGCAGCCTTCTTCATGGACAGGGCCAGCCCCAGCATTTT.

In nucleotides, the CDR3 is TGTGCCAGCAGCTCCCATAGCGGGGTAGGGACCGGGGAGCTGTTTTTT. This translates into CASSSHSGVGTGELFF. V usage is TRBV11-1 and J usage is TRBJ2-2; 8 bases agree with TRBD2. This CDR3 has 16 amino acids. Germline CDR1 SGHAT, CDR2 FQDESV (reference sequence). Trimming removed 4 bases from V and 5 bases from J; junction bases left unmatched: 9.

The rearrangement uses TRBV29-1 and TRBJ2-7; D unclear. The germline V gene encodes CDR1 SQVTM and CDR2 ANQGSEA. Trimming left V 3 bases short and J 4 bases short, with 10 bases between. This CDR3 region has 12 residues. CDR3 sequence (DNA): TGCAGCGTTGAGTCCAGAAATTACGAGCAGTACTTC. Its translation is CSVESRNYEQYF.

The rearrangement joins TRBV10-1 to TRBJ1-4; 8 nucleotides align to TRBD1. This CDR3 has 16 amino acids. CDR1 and CDR2 (germline): WNHNN, SYGVQD (reference sequence). V was pared by 0 bases and J by 7 bases, with 7 bases of the junction left unmatched. The CDR3, as DNA: TGCGCCAGCAGTGAGTCGGGGGACAGGAAAGCTGAAAAACTGTTTTTT. It encodes CASSESGDRKAEKLFF.

The chain couples TRBV5-1 to TRBJ2-7, with 7 bases aligning to TRBD2. Germline CDR1 reads SGHRS; CDR2 reads YFSETQ. Trimming took 0 bases from V and 3 from J; bases not matched to a gene: 6. The length of the CDR3 is 15 residues. The CDR3 sequence is CASSLGGGLYYEQYF. DNA of the CDR3: TGCGCCAGCAGCTTGGGGGGGGGACTCTACTACGAGCAGTACTTC.

This sequence joins TRBV18 and TRBJ2-5, with 8 bases that match TRBD2. The CDR3 totals 16 residues. Germline values: CDR1 KGHSH, CDR2 LQKENI. V lost 3 bases and J lost 1; bases outside the gene matches: 7. The CDR3 coding sequence is TGTGCCAGCTCACCCTCTAGCGGGCCATCCCAAGAGACCCAGTACTTC. Its translation: CASSPSSGPSQETQYF.